The present entry profiles one T cell receptor (beta chain) with its context. Clones were sequenced by immunoSEQ multiplex PCR, and TCRdb holds only the in-frame ones, with some missing. The sample contains around 130,000 clones, around four fifths of which appear only once. This sample is drawn from a study of blood T cell repertoires in COVID-19. This CDR3 has 15 residues. Germline V gene data show CDR1 as SEHNR and CDR2 as FQNEAQ (reference sequence). V was shortened by 1 base and J by 3 bases, with 9 bases between the two germline ends. The sequenced sample was peripheral blood. The source of this sequence is a man in his forties or fifties with active or convalescent COVID-19. The chain joins TRBV7-9 to TRBJ1-4, with a tentative D call TRBD1 (6 bases). CDR3 amino acids: CASSLGGPANEKLFF. CDR3 sequence (DNA): TGTGCCAGCAGCTTAGGGGGGCCTGCTAATGAAAAACTGTTTTTT.